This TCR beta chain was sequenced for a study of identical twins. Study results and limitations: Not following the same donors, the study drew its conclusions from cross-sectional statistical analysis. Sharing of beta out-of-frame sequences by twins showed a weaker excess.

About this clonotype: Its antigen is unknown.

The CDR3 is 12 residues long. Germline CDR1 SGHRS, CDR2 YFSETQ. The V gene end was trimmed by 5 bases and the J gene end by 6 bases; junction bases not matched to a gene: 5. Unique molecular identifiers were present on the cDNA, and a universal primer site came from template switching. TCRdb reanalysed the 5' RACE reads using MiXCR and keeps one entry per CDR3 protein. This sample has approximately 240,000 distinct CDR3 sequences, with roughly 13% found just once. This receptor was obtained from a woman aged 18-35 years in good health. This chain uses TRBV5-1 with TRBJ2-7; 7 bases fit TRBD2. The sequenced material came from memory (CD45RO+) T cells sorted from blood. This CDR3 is CASRRGEGEQYF. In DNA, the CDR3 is TGCGCCAGCAGGCGTGGGGAGGGCGAGCAGTACTTC.